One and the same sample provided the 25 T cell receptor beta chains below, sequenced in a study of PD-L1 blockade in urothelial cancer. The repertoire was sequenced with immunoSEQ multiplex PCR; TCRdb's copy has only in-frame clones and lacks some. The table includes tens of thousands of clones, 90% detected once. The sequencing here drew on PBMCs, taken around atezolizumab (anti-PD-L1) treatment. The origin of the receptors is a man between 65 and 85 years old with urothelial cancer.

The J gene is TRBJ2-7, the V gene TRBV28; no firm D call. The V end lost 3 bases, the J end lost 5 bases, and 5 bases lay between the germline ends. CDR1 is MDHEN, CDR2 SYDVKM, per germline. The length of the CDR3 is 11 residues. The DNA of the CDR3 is TGTGCCAGCAGTTTCCGGGACGAGCAGTACTTC. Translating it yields CASSFRDEQYF.

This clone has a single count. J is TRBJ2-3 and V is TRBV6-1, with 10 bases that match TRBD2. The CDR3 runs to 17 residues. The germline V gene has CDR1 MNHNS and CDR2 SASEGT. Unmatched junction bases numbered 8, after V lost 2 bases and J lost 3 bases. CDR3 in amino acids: CASSESSLAGVTDTQYF. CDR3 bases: TGTGCCAGCAGTGAAAGTAGTCTAGCGGGAGTGACAGATACGCAGTATTTT.

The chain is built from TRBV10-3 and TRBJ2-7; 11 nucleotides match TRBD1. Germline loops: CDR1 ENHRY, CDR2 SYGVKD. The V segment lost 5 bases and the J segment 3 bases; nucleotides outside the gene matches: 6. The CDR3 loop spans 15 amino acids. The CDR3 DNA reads TGTGCCATCAGTAATCGGACAGGGGGCATCTACGAGCAGTACTTC. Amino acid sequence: CAISNRTGGIYEQYF.

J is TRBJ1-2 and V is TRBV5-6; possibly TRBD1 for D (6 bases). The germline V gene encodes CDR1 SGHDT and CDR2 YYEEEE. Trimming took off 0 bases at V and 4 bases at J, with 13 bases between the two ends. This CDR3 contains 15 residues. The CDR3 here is CASSLAQTGAYGYTF. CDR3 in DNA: TGTGCCAGCAGCTTGGCCCAGACAGGCGCCTATGGCTACACCTTC.

The CDR3 coding sequence is TGCGCCAGCAGCTTTACCCTAACTGGGCTAGCGGGCGAGCAGTACTTC. Its protein product is CASSFTLTGLAGEQYF. The chain combines TRBV5-1 with TRBJ2-7; 8 bases align to TRBD2. From germline, CDR1 is SGHRS and CDR2 YFSETQ. This CDR3 region has 16 residues. After removal of 2 bases from V and 6 bases from J, the junction contained 13 bases not matched to a gene.

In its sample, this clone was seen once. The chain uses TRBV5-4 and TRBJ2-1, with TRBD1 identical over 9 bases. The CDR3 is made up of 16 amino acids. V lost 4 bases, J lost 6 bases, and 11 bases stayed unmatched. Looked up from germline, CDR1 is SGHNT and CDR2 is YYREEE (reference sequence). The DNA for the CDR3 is TGTGCCAGCAGCCTTCCCCGGGACAGGGTCCTCAATGAGCAGTTCTTC. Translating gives CASSLPRDRVLNEQFF.

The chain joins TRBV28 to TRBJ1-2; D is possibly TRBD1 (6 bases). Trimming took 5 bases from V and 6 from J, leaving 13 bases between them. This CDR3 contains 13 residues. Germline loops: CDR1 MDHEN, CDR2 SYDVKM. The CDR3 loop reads CASSRPTGNGYTF. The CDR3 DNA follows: TGTGCCAGCAGTCGACCTACAGGGAATGGCTACACCTTC.

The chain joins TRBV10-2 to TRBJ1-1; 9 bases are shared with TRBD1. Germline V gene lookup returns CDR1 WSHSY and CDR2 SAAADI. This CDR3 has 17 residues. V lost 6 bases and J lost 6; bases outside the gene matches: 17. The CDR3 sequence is CASRGGQGQPNSAEAFF. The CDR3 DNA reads TGCGCCAGCAGGGGTGGACAGGGGCAACCTAATTCCGCTGAAGCTTTCTTT.

CDR3 bases: TGTGCCAGCAGCGCGACGTGGAGCGGGAACTCCTACGAGCAGTACTTC. It codes for CASSATWSGNSYEQYF. The J gene is TRBJ2-7, the V gene TRBV7-6; 7 bases are a match to TRBD2. The junction had 10 bases not matched to a gene; V was cut back by 5 bases and J by 0 bases. The CDR3 is 16 amino acids. Germline values: CDR1 SGHVS, CDR2 FNYEAQ.

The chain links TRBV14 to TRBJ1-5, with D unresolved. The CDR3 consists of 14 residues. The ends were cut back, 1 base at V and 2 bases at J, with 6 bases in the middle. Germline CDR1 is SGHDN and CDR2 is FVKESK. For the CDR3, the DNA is TGTGCCAGCAGCCAAGTGAGTCGCAATCAGCCCCAGCATTTT. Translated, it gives CASSQVSRNQPQHF.

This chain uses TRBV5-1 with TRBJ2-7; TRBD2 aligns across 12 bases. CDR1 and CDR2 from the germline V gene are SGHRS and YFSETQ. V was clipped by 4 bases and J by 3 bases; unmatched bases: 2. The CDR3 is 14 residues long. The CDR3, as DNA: TGCGCCAGCAGCGAGACTAGCGGGAGCTACGAGCAGTACTTC. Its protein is CASSETSGSYEQYF.

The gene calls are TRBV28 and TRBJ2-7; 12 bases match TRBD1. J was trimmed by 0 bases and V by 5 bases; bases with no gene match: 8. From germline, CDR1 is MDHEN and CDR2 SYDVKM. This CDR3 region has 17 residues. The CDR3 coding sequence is TGTGCCAGCAGTACCGGGACAGGGGGCCCCAGCTCCTACGAGCAGTACTTC. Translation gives CASSTGTGGPSSYEQYF.

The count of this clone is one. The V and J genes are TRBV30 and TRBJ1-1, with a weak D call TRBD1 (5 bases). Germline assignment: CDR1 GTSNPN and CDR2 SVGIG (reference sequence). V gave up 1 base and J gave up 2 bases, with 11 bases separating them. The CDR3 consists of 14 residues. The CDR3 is CAWSEGQPNTEAFF. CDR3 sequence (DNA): TGTGCCTGGAGTGAGGGGCAGCCAAACACTGAAGCTTTCTTT.

CDR3 nucleotides: TGTGCCACCAGCAGATCTGACACCGGGGAGCTGTTTTTT. Translation gives CATSRSDTGELFF. This chain links TRBV15 with TRBJ2-2; D unresolved. The germline V and J ends were trimmed by 2 bases and 3 bases, with 4 bases remaining between them. This CDR3 region has 13 residues. Germline CDR1 is LNHNV and CDR2 is YYDKDF (reference sequence).

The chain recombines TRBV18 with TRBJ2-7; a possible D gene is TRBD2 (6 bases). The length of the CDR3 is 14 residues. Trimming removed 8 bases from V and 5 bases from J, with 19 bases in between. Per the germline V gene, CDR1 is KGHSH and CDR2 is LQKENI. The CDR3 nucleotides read TGTGCCAGCCGTCCTTCGGGGGTACTGCACGAGCAGTACTTC. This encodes CASRPSGVLHEQYF.

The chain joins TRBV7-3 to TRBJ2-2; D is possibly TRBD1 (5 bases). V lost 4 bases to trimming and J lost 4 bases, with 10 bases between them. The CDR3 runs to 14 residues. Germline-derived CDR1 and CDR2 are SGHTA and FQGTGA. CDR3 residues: CASSSGSGTGELFF. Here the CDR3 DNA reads TGTGCCAGCAGCTCAGGGTCGGGCACCGGGGAGCTGTTTTTT.

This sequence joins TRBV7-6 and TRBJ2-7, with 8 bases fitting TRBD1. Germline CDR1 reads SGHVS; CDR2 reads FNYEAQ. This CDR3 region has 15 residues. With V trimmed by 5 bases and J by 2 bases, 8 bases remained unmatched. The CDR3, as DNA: TGTGCCAGCAGCAAGGGGACAGGAGTAGCCTACGAGCAGTACTTC. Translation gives CASSKGTGVAYEQYF.

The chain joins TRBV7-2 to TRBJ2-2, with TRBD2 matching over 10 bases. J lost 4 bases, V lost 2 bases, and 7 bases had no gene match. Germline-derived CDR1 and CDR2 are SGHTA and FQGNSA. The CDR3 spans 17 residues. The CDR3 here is CASSLISGRGSTGELFF. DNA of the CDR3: TGTGCCAGCAGCTTAATCAGCGGGAGGGGTAGCACCGGGGAGCTGTTTTTT.

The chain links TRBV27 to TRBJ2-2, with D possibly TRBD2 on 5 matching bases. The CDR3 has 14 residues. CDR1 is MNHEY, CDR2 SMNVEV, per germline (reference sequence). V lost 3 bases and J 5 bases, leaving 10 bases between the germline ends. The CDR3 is CASSLRVGTGELFF. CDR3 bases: TGTGCCAGCAGTTTGAGGGTGGGGACCGGGGAGCTGTTTTTT.

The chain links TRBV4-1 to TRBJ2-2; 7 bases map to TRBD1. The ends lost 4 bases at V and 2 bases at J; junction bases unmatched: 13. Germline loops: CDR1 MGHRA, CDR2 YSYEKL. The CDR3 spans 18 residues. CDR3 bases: TGCGCCAGCAGCCGGGAGAGGACAGGTCAACTTAACACCGGGGAGCTGTTTTTT. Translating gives CASSRERTGQLNTGELFF.

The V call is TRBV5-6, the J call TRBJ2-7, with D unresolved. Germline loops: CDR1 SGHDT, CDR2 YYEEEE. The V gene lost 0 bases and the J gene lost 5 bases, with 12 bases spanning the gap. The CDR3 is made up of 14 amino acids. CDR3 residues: CASSLGRLLDEQYF. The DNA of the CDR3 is TGTGCCAGCAGCTTGGGCAGGCTCTTGGACGAGCAGTACTTC.

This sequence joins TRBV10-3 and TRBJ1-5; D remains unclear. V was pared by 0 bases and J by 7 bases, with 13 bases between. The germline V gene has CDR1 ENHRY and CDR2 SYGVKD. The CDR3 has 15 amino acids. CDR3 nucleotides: TGTGCCATCAGTGAGTCAGCGGGAGGAGGCCAGCCCCAGCATTTT. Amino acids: CAISESAGGGQPQHF.

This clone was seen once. As DNA, the CDR3 is TGTGCCAGCTCACCGGACAGGGAGGCTGAAGCTTTCTTT. Its protein is CASSPDREAEAFF. The chain combines TRBV18 with TRBJ1-1; 8 nucleotides line up with TRBD1. The CDR3 contains 13 residues. Unmatched junction bases numbered 3, after V lost 3 bases and J lost 6 bases. Germline CDR1 is KGHSH and CDR2 is LQKENI.

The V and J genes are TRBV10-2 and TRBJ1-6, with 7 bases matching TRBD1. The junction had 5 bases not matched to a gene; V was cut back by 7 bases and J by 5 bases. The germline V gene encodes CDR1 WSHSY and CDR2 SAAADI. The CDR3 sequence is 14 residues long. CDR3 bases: TGCGCCAGCATTCCGACAGGGAATAATTCACCCCTCCACTTT. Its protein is CASIPTGNNSPLHF.

The CDR3 sequence is CAWSSPLAGGTYNEQFF. CDR3 sequence (DNA): TGTGCCTGGAGTTCTCCTCTAGCGGGAGGGACCTACAATGAGCAGTTCTTC. The chain carries TRBV30 and TRBJ2-1; 12 bases align to TRBD2. Germline lookup yields CDR1 GTSNPN and CDR2 SVGIG (reference sequence). After removal of 2 bases from V and 2 bases from J, the junction contained 7 bases not matched to a gene. This CDR3 contains 17 residues.